This T cell receptor beta chain comes out of a study of blood T cell repertoires in COVID-19. Study as a whole: COVID-19 samples collected from the United States, Italy and Spain covered acute and convalescent phases. T cells, B-cell-depleted T cells, or PBMCs supplied cDNA or gDNA.

Germline V lookup: CDR1 LNHNV, CDR2 YYDKDF (reference sequence). V shed 5 bases and J 4 bases; nucleotides not matched to a gene: 4. The CDR3 runs to 14 residues. Original processing methods: Scientists estimated how many nucleated cells there were by amplifying reference gene primers. This table comes from immunoSEQ multiplex PCR, and its TCRdb copy is limited to in-frame clones, with some not included. The DNA gave D and trimming, while V, J and clone size come from that table. The data contain 150,000 to 200,000 clones, 85% to 90% of them singletons. The rearrangement links TRBV15 to TRBJ1-2; 10 positions agree with TRBD1. The source material was peripheral blood. This clonotype was sampled from a woman aged 60 to 75 with acute or convalescent COVID-19. The CDR3 region has the DNA TGTGCCACCAGCGGGGACAGGGGCGGCTATGGCTACACCTTC. Its protein product is CATSGDRGGYGYTF.